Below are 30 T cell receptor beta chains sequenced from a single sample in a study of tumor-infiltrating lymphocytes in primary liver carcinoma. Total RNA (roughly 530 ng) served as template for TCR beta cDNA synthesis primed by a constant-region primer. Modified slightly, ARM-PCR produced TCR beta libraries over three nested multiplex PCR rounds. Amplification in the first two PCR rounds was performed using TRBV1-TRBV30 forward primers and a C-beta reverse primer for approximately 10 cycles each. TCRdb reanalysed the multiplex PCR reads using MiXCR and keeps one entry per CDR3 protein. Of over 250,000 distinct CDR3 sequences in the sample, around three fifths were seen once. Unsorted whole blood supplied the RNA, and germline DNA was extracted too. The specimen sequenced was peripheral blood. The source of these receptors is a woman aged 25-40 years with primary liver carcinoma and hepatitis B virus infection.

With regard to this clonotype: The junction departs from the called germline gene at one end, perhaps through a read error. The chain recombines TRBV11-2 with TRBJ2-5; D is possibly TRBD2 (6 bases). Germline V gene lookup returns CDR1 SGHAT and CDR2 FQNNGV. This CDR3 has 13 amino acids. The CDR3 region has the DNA TGTGCCAGCAGCACAGAGGGCGGGGAGAACCAGTACTTC. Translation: CASSTEGGENQYF.

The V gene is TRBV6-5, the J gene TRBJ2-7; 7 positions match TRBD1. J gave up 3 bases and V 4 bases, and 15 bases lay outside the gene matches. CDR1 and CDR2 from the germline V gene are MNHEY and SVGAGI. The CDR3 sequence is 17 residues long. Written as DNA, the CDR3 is TGTGCCAGCAGTTTCTCGACGCCGGGACAGATCCACTACGAGCAGTACTTC. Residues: CASSFSTPGQIHYEQYF.

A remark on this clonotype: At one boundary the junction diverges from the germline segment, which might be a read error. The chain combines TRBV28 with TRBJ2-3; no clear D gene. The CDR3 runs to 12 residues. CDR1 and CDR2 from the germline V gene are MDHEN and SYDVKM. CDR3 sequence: CVSRTPTDTQYF. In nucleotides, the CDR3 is TGTGTCAGCAGGACCCCAACAGATACGCAGTATTTT.

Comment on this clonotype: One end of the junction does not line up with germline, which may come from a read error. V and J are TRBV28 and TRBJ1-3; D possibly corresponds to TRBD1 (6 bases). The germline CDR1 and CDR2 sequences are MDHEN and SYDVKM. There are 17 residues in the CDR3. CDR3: CAGSFPGQPRKGNTIYF. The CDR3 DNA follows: TGTGCCGGCAGTTTTCCGGGACAACCACGTAAGGGAAACACCATATATTTT.

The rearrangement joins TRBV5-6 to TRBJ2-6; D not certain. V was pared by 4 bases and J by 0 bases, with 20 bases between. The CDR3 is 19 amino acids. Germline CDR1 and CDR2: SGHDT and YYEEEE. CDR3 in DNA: TGTGCCAGCAGCCCGAAGTTAGTTTCTGGCCGCTCTGGGGCCAACGTCCTGACTTTC. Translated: CASSPKLVSGRSGANVLTF.

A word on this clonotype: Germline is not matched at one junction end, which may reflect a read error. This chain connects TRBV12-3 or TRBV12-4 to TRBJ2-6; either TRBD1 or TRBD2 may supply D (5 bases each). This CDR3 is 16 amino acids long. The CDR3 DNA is TGTGCCAGCAGTCCCCCCGGGTTACCCGGGGCCAACATCCTGACTTTC. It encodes CASSPPGLPGANILTF.

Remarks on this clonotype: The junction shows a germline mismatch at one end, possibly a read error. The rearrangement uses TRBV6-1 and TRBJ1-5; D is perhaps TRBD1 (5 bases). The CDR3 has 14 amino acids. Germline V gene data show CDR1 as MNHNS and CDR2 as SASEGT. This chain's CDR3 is CASSEWRDGTRIAF. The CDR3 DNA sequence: TGTGCCAGCAGTGAATGGAGGGATGGGACTAGAATCGCTTTT.

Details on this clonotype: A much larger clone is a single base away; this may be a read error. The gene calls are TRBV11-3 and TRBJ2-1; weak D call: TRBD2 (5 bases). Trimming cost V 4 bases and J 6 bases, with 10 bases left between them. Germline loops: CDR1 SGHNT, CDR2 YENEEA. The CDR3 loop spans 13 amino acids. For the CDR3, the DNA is TGTGCCAGCAGCTCTGCGGAGGCCAATGAGCAGTTCTTC. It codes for CASSSAEANEQFF.

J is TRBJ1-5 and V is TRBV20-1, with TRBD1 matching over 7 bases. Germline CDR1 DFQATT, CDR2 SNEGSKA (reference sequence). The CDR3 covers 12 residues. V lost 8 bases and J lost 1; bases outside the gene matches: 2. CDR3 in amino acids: CSPGQSNQPQHF. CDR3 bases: TGCAGTCCGGGACAGAGCAATCAGCCCCAGCATTTT.

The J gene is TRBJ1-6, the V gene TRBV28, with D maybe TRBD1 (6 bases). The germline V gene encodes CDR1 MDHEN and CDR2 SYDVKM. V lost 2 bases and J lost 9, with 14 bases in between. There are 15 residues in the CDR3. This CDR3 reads CASSLRQGNGSPLHF. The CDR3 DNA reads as TGTGCCAGCAGTTTAAGGCAGGGGAACGGTTCACCCCTCCACTTT.

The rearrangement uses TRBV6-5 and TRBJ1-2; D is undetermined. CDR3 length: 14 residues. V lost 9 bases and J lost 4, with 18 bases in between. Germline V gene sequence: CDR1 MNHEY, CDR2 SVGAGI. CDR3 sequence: CASSPTTTSYGYTF. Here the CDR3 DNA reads TGTGCCAGTAGCCCGACAACTACCTCCTATGGCTACACCTTC.

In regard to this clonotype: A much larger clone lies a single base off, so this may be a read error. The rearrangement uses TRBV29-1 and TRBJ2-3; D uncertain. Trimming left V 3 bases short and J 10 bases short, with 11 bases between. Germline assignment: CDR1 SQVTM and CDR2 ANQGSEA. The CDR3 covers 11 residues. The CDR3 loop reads CSVEDAESQYF. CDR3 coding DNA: TGCAGCGTTGAGGATGCCGAGTCGCAGTATTTT.

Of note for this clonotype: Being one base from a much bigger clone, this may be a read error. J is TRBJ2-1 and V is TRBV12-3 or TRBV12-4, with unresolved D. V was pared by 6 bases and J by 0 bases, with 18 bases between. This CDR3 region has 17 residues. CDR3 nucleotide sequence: TGTGCCAGCAGACCCGGTGGCGCGGTCAGCTCCTACAATGAGCAGTTCTTC. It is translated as CASRPGGAVSSYNEQFF.

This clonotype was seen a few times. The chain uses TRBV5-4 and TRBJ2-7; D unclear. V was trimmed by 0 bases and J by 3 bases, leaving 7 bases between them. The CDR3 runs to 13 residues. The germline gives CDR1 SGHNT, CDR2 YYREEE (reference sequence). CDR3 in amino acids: CASSLEGGYEQYF. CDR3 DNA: TGTGCCAGCAGCTTGGAGGGTGGCTACGAGCAGTACTTC.

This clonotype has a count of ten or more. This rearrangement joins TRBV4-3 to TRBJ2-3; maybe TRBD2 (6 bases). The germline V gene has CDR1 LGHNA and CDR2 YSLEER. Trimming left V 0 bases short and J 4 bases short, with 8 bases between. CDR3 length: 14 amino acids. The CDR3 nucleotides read TGCGCCAGCAGCCAAGAGTGGGGGGCAGATACGCAGTATTTT. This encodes CASSQEWGADTQYF.

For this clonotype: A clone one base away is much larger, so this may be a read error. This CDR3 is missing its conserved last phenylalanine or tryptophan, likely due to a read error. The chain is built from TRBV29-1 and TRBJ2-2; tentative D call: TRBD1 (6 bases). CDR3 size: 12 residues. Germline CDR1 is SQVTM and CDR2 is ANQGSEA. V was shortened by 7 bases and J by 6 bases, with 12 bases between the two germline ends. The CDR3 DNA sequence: TGCAGCGGCGCAGAGGGGGCCGGGGAGCTGTTTTTG. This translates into CSGAEGAGELFL.

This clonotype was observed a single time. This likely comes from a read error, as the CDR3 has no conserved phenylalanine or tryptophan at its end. As DNA, the CDR3 is TGCGCCAGCAGCCAAGATTTGACGGGATATGAAAAACTGTTTTTA. This translates into CASSQDLTGYEKLFL. The chain joins TRBV4-1 to TRBJ1-4; D uncertain. V was clipped by 0 bases and J by 6 bases, with 11 bases between them. The V gene's germline CDR1 is MGHRA and CDR2 YSYEKL. This CDR3 is built from 15 residues.

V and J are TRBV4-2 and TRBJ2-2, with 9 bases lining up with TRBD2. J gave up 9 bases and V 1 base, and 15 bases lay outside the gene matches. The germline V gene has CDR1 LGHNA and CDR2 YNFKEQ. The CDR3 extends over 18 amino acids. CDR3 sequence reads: CASSQGGWVAGESRELFF. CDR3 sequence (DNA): TGTGCCAGCAGCCAAGGGGGATGGGTAGCGGGAGAAAGCCGGGAGCTGTTTTTT.

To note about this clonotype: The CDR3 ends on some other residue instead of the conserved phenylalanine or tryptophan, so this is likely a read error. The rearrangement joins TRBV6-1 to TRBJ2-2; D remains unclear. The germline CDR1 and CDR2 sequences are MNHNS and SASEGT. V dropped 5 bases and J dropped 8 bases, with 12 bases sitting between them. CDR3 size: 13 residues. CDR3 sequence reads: CASSYPLRGELFY. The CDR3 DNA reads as TGTGCCAGCAGTTACCCCCTAAGGGGGGAGCTGTTTTAT.

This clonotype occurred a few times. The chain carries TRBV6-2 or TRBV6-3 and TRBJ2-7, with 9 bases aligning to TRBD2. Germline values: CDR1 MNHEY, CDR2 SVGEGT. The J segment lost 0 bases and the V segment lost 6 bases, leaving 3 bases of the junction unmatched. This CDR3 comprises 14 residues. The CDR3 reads CASSLAGFSYEQYF. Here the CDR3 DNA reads TGTGCCAGCAGCCTAGCGGGGTTCTCCTACGAGCAGTACTTC.

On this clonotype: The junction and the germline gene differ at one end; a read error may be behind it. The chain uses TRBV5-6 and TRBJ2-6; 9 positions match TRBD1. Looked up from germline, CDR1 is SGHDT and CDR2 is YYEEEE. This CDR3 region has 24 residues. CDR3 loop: CTSSLASAITQGALLISGANVLTF. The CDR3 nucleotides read TGTACCAGCAGCTTGGCATCAGCGATTACACAGGGGGCTTTATTAATCTCTGGGGCCAACGTCCTGACTTTC.

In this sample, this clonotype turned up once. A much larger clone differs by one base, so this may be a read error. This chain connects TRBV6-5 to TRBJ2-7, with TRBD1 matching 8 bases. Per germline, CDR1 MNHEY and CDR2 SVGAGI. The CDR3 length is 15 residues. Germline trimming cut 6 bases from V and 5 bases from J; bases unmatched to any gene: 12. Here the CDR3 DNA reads TGTGCCAGCAGCCGGGGACAGGCGCTAACCAACGAGCAGTACTTC. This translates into CASSRGQALTNEQYF.

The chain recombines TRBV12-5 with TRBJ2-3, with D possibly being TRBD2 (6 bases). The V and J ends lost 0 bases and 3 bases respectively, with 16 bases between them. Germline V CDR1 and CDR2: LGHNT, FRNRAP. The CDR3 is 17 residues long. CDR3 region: CASGLVLGGKKTDTQYF. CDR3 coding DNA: TGTGCTAGTGGTTTGGTACTTGGCGGGAAGAAAACAGATACGCAGTATTTT.

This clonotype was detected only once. The CDR3 here is CANTKRALDEQFF. CDR3 coding DNA: TGTGCCAACACGAAGAGGGCTTTAGATGAGCAGTTCTTC. The chain couples TRBV6-5 to TRBJ2-1; tentatively, D is TRBD2 (5 bases). Germline CDR1 reads MNHEY; CDR2 reads SVGAGI. This CDR3 has 13 residues. Between the trimmed V and J ends, which lost 10 bases and 8 bases, there was a span of 18 bases.

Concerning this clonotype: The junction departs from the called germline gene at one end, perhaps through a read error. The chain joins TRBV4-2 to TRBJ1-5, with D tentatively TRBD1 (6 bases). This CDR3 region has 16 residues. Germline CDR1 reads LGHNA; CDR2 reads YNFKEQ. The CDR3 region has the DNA TGTACCAGCAGCCGAGATTGGGCAGGGGGCAATCAGCCCCAGCATTTT. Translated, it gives CTSSRDWAGGNQPQHF.

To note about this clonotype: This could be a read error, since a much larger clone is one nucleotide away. CDR3: CSAEEGRRASGWGHEQFF. The DNA for the CDR3 is TGCAGCGCTGAAGAGGGTCGACGGGCTAGCGGGTGGGGACATGAGCAGTTCTTC. This chain joins TRBV29-1 and TRBJ2-1; 8 bases are shared with TRBD2. CDR1 SQVTM and CDR2 ANQGSEA come from the germline V gene. The CDR3 length is 18 residues.

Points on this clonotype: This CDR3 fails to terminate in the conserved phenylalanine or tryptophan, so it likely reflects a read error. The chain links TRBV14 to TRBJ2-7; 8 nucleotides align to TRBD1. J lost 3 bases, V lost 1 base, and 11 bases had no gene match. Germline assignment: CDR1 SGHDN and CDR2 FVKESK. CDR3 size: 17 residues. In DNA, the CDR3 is TGTGCCAGCAGCCAAGGTGTAGGGCAGGGGGCCCTCTACGAGCAGTACTAC. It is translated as CASSQGVGQGALYEQYY.

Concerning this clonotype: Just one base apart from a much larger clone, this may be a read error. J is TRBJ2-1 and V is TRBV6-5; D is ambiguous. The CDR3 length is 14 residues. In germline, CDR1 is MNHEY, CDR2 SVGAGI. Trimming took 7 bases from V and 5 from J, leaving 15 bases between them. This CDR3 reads CASKMVQQDNEQFF. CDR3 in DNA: TGTGCCAGCAAAATGGTCCAACAAGACAATGAGCAGTTCTTC.

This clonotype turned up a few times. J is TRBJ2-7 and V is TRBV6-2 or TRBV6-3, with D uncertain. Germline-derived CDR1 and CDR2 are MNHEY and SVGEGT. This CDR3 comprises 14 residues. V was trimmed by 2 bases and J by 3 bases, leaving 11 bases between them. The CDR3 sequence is CASSYGTLGYEQYF. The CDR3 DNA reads TGTGCCAGCAGTTACGGAACACTCGGCTACGAGCAGTACTTC.

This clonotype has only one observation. The CDR3 here is CASSCRGAGGSGELFF. CDR3 bases: TGTGCCAGCAGCTGCCGGGGGGCAGGCGGCTCCGGGGAGCTGTTTTTT. The chain carries TRBV11-1 and TRBJ2-2, with a weak D call TRBD2 (7 bases). The CDR3 runs to 16 residues. Trimming stripped 4 bases from V and 6 bases from J, with 18 bases between. Germline assignment: CDR1 SGHAT and CDR2 FQDESV (reference sequence).